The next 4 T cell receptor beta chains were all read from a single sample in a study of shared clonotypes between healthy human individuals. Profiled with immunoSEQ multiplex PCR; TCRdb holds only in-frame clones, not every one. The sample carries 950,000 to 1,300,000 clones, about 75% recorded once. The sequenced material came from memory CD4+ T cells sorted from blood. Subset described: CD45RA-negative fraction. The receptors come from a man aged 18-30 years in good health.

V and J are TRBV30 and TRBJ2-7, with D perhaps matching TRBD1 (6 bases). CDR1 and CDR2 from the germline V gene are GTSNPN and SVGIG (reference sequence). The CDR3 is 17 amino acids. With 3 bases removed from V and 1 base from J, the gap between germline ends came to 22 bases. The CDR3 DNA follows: TGTGCCTGGAGCGCAGGGGTCCGCCCATTTTCGTCCTACGAGCAGTACTTC. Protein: CAWSAGVRPFSSYEQYF.

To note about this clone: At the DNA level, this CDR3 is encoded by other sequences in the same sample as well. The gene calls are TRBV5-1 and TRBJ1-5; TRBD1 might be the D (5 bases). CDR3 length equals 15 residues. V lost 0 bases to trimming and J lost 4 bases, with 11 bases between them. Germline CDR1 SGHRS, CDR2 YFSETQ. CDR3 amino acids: CASSLDGTSNQPQHF. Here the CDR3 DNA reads TGCGCCAGCAGCTTGGACGGGACGTCGAATCAGCCCCAGCATTTT. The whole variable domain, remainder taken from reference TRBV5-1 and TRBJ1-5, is KAGVTQTPRYLIKTRGQQVTLSCSPISGHRSVSWYQQTPGQGLQFLFEYFSETQRNKGNFPGRFSGRQFSNSRSEMNVSTLELGDSALYLCASSLDGTSNQPQHFGDGTRLSIL.

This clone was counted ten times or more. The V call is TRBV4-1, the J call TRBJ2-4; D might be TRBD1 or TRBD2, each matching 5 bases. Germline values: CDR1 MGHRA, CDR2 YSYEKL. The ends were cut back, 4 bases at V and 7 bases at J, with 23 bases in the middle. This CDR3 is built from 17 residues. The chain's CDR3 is CASSLDGRTGPGNIQYF. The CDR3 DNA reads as TGCGCCAGCAGCCTGGACGGTCGAACGGGGCCGGGGAACATTCAGTACTTC.

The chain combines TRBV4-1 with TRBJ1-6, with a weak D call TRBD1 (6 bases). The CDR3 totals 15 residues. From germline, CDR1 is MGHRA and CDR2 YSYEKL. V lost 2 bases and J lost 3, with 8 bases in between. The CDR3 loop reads CASSQQGSYNSPLHF. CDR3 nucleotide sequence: TGCGCCAGCAGCCAACAGGGGAGCTATAATTCACCCCTCCACTTT.